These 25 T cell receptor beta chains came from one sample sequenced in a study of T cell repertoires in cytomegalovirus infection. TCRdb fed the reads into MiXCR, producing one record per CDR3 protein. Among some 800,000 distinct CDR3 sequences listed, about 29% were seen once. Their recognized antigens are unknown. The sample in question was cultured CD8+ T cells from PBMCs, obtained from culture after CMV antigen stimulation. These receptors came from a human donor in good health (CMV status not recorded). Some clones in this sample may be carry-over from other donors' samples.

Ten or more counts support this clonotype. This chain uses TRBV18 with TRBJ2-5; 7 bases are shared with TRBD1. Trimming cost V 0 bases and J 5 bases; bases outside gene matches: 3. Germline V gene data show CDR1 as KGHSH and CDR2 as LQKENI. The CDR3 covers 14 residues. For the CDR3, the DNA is TGTGCCAGCTCACCACCAGGGGGCCGGGAGACCCAGTACTTC. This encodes CASSPPGGRETQYF. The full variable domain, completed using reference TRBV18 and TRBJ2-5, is NAGVMQNPRHLVRRRGQEARLRCSPMKGHSHVYWYRQLPEEGLKFMVYLQKENIIDESGMPKERFSAEFPKEGPSILRIQQVVRGDSAAYFCASSPPGGRETQYFGPGTRLLVL.

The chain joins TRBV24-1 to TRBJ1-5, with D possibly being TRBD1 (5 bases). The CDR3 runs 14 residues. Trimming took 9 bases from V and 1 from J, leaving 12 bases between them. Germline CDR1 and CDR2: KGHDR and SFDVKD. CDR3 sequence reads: CATGGTSSNQPQHF. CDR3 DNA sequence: TGTGCCACCGGCGGGACGTCAAGCAATCAGCCCCAGCATTTT.

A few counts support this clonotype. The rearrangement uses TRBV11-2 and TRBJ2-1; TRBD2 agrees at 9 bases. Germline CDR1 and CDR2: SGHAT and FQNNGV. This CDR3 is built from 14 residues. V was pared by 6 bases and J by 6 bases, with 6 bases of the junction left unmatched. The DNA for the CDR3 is TGTGCCAGCAGGGCGGGGGGGCCGGGCAATGAGCAGTTCTTC. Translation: CASRAGGPGNEQFF. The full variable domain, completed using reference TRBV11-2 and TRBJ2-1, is EAGVAQSPRYKIIEKRQSVAFWCNPISGHATLYWYQQILGQGPKLLIQFQNNGVVDDSQLPKDRFSAERLKGVDSTLKIQPAKLEDSAVYLCASRAGGPGNEQFFGPGTRLTVL.

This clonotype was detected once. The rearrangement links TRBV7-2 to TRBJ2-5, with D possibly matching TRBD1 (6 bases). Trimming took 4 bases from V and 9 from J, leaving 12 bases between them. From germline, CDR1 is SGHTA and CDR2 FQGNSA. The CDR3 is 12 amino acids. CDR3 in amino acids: CASSSTGTPQYF. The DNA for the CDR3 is TGTGCCAGCAGCTCCACAGGGACCCCCCAGTACTTC.

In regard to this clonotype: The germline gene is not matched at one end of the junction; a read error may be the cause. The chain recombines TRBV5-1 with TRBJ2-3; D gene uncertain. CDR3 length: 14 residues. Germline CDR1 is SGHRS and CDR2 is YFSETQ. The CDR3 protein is CTSSLKFYTDTQYF. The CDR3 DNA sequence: TGCACCAGCAGCTTGAAGTTCTACACAGATACGCAGTATTTT. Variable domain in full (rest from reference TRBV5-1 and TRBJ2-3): KAGVTQTPRYLIKTRGQQVTLSCSPISGHRSVSWYQQTPGQGLQFLFEYFSETQRNKGNFPGRFSGRQFSNSRSEMNVSTLELGDSALYLCTSSLKFYTDTQYFGPGTRLTVL.

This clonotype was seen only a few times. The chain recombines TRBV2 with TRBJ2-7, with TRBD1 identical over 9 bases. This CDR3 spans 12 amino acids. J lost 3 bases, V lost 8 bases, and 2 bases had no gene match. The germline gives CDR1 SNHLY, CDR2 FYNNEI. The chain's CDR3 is CASLDRGYEQYF. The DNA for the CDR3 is TGTGCCAGCTTGGACAGGGGCTACGAGCAGTACTTC. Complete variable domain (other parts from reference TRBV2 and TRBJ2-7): EPEVTQTPSHQVTQMGQEVILRCVPISNHLYFYWYRQILGQKVEFLVSFYNNEISEKSEIFDDQFSVERPDGSNFTLKIRSTKLEDSAMYFCASLDRGYEQYFGPGTRLTVT.

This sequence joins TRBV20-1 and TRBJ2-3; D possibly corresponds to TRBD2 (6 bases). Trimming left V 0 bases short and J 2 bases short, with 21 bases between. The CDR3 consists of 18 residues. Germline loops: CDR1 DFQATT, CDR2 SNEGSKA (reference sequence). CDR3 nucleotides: TGCAGTGCTAGAGAGGATCTGAGGGCGGGGAGTCCCACAGATACGCAGTATTTT. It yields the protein CSAREDLRAGSPTDTQYF.

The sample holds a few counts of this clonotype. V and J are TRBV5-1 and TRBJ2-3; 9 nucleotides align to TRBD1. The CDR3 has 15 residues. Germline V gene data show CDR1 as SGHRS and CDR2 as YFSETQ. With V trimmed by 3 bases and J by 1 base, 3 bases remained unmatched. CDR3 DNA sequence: TGCGCCAGCAGCTCACAGGGGGCGCGCACAGATACGCAGTATTTT. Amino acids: CASSSQGARTDTQYF. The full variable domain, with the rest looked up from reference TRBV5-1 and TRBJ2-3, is KAGVTQTPRYLIKTRGQQVTLSCSPISGHRSVSWYQQTPGQGLQFLFEYFSETQRNKGNFPGRFSGRQFSNSRSEMNVSTLELGDSALYLCASSSQGARTDTQYFGPGTRLTVL.

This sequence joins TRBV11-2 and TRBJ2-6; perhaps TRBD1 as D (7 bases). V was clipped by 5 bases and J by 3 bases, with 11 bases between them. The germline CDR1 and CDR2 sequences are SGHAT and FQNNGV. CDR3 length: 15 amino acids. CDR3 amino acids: CASSPGGYGANVLTF. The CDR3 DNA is TGTGCCAGCAGCCCAGGGGGGTATGGGGCCAACGTCCTGACTTTC. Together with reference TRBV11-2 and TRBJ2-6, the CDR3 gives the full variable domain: EAGVAQSPRYKIIEKRQSVAFWCNPISGHATLYWYQQILGQGPKLLIQFQNNGVVDDSQLPKDRFSAERLKGVDSTLKIQPAKLEDSAVYLCASSPGGYGANVLTFGAGSRLTVL.

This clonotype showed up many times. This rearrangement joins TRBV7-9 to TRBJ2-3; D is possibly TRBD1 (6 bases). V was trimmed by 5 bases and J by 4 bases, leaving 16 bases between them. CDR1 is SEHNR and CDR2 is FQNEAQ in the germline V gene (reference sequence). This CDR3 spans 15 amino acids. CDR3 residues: CASSPRGGAADTQYF. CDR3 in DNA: TGTGCCAGCAGCCCCCGAGGGGGAGCGGCAGATACGCAGTATTTT.

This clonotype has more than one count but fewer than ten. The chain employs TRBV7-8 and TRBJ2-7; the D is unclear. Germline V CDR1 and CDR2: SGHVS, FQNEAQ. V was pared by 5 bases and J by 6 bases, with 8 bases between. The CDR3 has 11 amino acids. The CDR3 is CASSRAFEQYF. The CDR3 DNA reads TGTGCCAGCAGCCGAGCGTTCGAGCAGTACTTC.

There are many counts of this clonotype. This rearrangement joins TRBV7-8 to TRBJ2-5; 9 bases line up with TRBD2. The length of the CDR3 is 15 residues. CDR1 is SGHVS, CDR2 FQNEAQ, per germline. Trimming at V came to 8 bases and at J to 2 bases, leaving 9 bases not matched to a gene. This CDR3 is CASWGIAGEQETQYF. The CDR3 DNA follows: TGTGCCAGCTGGGGGATAGCGGGGGAACAAGAGACCCAGTACTTC.

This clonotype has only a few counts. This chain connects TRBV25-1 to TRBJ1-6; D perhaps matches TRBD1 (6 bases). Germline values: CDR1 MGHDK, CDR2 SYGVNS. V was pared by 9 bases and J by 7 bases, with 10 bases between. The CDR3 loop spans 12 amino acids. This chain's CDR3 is CASGQPNSPLHF. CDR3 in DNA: TGTGCCAGTGGACAGCCGAATTCACCCCTCCACTTT.

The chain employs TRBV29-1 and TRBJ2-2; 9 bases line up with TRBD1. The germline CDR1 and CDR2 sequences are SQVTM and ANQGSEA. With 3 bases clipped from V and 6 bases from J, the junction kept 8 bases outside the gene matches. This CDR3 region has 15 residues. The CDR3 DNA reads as TGCAGCGTTGAGGGGGACAGGGTAACTCCCGGGGAGCTGTTTTTT. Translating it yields CSVEGDRVTPGELFF.

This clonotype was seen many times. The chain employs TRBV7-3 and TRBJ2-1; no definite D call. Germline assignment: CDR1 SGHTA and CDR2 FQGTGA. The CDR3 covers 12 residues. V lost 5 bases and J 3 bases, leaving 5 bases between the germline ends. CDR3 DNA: TGTGCCAGCAGCCCAAACTACAATGAGCAGTTCTTC. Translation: CASSPNYNEQFF.

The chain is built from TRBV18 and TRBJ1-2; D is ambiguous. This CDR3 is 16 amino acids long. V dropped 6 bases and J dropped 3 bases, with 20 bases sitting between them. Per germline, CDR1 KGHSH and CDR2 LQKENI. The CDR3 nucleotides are TGTGCCAGCTCCCCCCGGACCGCCGGTTGGGACTATGGCTACACCTTC. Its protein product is CASSPRTAGWDYGYTF.

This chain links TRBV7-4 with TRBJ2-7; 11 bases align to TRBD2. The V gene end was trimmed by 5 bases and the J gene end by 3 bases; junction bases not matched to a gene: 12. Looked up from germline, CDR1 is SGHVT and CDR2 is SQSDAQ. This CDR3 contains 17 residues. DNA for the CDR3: TGTGCCAGCAGCCTCCTCTTACTAGCGGGGGCCGTCTACGAGCAGTACTTC. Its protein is CASSLLLLAGAVYEQYF. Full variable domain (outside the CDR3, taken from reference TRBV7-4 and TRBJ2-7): GAGVSQSPRYKVAKRGRDVALRCDSISGHVTLYWYRQTLGQGSEVLTYSQSDAQRDKSGRPSGRFSAERPERSVSTLKIQRTEQGDSAVYLCASSLLLLAGAVYEQYFGPGTRLTVT.

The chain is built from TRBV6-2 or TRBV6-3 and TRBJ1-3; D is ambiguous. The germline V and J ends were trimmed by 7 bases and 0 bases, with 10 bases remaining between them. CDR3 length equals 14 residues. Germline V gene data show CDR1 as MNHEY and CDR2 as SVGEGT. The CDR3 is CASKVRSSGNTIYF. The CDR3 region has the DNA TGTGCCAGCAAAGTCAGGAGCTCTGGAAACACCATATATTTT.

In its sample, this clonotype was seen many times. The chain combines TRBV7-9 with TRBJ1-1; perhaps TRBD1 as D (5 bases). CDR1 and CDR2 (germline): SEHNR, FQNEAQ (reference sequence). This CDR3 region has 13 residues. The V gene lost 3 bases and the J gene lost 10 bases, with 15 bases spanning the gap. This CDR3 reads CASSFPGMDGAFF. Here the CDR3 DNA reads TGTGCCAGCAGCTTCCCAGGGATGGATGGAGCTTTCTTT.

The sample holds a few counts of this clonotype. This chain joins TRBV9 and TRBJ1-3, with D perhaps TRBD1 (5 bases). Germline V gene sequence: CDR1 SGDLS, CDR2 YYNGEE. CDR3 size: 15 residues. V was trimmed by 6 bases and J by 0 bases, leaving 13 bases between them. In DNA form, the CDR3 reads TGTGCCAGCACCACCCAAGGGGTCTCTGGAAACACCATATATTTT. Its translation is CASTTQGVSGNTIYF.

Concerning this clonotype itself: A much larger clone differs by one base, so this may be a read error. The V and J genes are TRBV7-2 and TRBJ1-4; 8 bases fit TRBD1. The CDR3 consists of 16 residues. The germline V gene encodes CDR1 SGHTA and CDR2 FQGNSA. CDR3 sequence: CASSLGTGWTNKKLFF. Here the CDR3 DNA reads TGTGCCAGCAGCTTAGGGACAGGGTGGACTAATAAAAAACTGTTTTTT. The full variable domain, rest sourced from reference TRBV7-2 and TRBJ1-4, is GAGVSQSPSNKVTEKGKDVELRCDPISGHTALYWYRQSLGQGLEFLIYFQGNSAPDKSGLPSDRFSAERTGGSVSTLTIQRTQQEDSAVYLCASSLGTGWTNKKLFFGSGTQLSVL.

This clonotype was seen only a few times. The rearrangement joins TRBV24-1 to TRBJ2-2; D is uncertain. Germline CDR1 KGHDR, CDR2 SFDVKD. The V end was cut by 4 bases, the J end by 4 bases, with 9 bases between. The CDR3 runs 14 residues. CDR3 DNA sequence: TGTGCCACCAGTGACCTTGGACGCACCGGGGAGCTGTTTTTT. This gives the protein CATSDLGRTGELFF.

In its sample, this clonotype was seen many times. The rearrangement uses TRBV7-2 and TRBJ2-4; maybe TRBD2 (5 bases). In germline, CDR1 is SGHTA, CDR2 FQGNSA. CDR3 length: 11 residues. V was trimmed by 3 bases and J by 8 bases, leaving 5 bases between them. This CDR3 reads CASSFGDIQYF. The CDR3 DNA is TGTGCCAGCAGCTTCGGGGACATTCAGTACTTC.

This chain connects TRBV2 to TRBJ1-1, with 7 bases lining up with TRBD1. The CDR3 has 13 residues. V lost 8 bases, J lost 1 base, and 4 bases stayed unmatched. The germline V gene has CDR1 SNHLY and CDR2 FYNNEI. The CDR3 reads CASGGQRNTEAFF. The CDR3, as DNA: TGTGCCAGCGGGGGACAGCGGAACACTGAAGCTTTCTTT.

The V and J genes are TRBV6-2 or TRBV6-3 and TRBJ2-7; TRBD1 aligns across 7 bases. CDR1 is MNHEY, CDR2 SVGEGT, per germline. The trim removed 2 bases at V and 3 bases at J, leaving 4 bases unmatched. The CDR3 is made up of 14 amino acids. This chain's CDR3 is CASSYDRVGYEQYV. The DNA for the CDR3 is TGTGCCAGCAGTTACGACAGGGTTGGCTACGAGCAGTACGTC.